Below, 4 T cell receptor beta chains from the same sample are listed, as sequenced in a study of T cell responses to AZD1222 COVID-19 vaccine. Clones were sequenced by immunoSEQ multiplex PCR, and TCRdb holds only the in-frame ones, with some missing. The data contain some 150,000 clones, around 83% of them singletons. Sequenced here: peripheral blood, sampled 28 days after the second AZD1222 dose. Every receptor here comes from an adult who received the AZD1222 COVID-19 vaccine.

The CDR3 coding sequence is TGTGCCAGCAAAGGTAGGGGCCAGCCCCAGCATTTT. Translation: CASKGRGQPQHF. The chain combines TRBV6-5 with TRBJ1-5; possibly TRBD1 for D (5 bases). Germline CDR1 MNHEY, CDR2 SVGAGI. The CDR3 covers 12 residues. Between the trimmed V and J ends, which lost 7 bases and 7 bases, there was a span of 11 bases.

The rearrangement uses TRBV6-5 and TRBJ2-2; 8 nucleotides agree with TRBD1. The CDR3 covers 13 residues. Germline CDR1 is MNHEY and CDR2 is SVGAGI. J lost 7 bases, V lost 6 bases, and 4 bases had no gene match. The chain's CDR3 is CASRKQGVGELFF. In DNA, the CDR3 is TGTGCCAGCAGAAAACAGGGGGTCGGGGAGCTGTTTTTT.

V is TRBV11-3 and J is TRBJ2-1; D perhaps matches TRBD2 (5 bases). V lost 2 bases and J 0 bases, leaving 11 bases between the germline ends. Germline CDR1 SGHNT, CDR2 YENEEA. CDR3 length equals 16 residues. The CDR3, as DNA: TGTGCCAGCAGCTTAACGGGTACTAGCTCCTACAATGAGCAGTTCTTC. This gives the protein CASSLTGTSSYNEQFF.

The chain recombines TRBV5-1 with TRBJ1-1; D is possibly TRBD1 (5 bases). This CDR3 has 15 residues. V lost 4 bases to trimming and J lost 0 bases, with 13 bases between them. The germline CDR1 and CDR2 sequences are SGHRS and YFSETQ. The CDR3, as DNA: TGCGCCAGCAGCCGGGACGGAATCATGAACACTGAAGCTTTCTTT. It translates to CASSRDGIMNTEAFF. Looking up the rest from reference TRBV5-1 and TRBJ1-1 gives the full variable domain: KAGVTQTPRYLIKTRGQQVTLSCSPISGHRSVSWYQQTPGQGLQFLFEYFSETQRNKGNFPGRFSGRQFSNSRSEMNVSTLELGDSALYLCASSRDGIMNTEAFFGQGTRLTVV.